This TCR beta chain was sequenced during a study of cytomegalovirus exposure and HLA in healthy donors. As for the study in general: Prior work identified around 120 million unique TCR beta sequences in approximately 180 million T cells. Findings and limits, study-wide: The investigators catalogued 150 to 200 TCR beta chains as cytomegalovirus-associated. Later analysis indicated greater clonal expansion among HLA-associated TCR beta chains than among equally common other chains. Common viral pathogens (according to a later analysis) appeared linked to several of the most significant clusters.

This clone was seen a few times. Its target is unknown. It was with 60 Vbeta and 13 Jbeta primers that the PCR ran. The table came from immunoSEQ multiplex PCR; TCRdb's copy has only in-frame clones and leaves some out. The profile shows approximately 210,000 clones, around 79% of them singletons. The sequenced material came from PBMCs. This TCR was sampled from a male donor in good health and CMV-seropositive.

The CDR3 DNA reads TGCGCCAGCAGCACGGGACAGGGGATTAGCACAGATACGCAGTATTTT. It translates to CASSTGQGISTDTQYF. This rearrangement joins TRBV5-1 to TRBJ2-3, with 10 nucleotides matching TRBD1. Unmatched junction bases numbered 5, after V lost 4 bases and J lost 0 bases. From germline, CDR1 is SGHRS and CDR2 YFSETQ. The CDR3 runs 16 residues.